This section outlines one TCR beta chain sequence together with its context. The data are from a study of blood T cell repertoires in COVID-19. The V segment lost 6 bases and the J segment 3 bases; nucleotides outside the gene matches: 10. There are 15 residues in the CDR3. Germline values: CDR1 GTSNPN, CDR2 SVGIG (reference sequence). The repertoire was sequenced with immunoSEQ multiplex PCR; TCRdb's copy has only in-frame clones and lacks some. The table has around 200,000 clones, roughly 80% seen once. The chain recombines TRBV30 with TRBJ1-3, with TRBD1 identical over 8 bases. The receptor was isolated from a man under 40 with active or convalescent COVID-19. Sample: peripheral blood. This CDR3 is CACRLGTGYGNTIYF. CDR3 DNA: TGTGCCTGCCGCTTAGGGACAGGTTATGGAAACACCATATATTTT.